This T cell receptor beta chain was recovered during a study of blood T cell repertoires in COVID-19. This clone appeared once. The identical CDR3 is also encoded by other nucleotide sequences in the sample. Unmatched junction bases numbered 1, after V lost 0 bases and J lost 5 bases. CDR3 size: 14 residues. CDR1 LGHNA and CDR2 YSLEER come from the germline V gene. Some clones are missing from TCRdb's copy, which holds only in-frame ones; the method was immunoSEQ multiplex PCR. The profile shows 200,000 to 250,000 clones, approximately 82% of them singletons. The J gene is TRBJ2-3, the V gene TRBV4-3; 8 nucleotides agree with TRBD2. The sequencing sample was made of peripheral blood. This clonotype originated in a man aged 50-59 years with active or convalescent COVID-19. In DNA, the CDR3 is TGCGCCAGCAGCCAAGATCGGGGGGGAGATACGCAGTATTTT. Its protein is CASSQDRGGDTQYF.